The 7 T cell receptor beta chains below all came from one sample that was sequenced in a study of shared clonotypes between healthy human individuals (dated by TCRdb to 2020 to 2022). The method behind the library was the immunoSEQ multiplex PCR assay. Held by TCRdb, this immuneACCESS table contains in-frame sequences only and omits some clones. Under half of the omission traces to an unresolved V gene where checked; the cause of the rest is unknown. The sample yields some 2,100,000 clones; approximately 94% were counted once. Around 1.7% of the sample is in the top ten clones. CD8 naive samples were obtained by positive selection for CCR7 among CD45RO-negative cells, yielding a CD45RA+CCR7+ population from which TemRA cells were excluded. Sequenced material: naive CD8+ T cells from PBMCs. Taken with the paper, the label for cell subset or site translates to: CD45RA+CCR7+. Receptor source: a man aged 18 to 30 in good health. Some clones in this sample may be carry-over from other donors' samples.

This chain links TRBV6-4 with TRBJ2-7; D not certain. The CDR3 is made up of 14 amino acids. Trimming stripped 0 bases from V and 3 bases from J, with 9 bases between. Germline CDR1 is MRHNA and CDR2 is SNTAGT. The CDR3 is CASSDSGINYEQYF. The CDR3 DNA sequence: TGTGCCAGCAGTGACTCGGGGATAAACTACGAGCAGTACTTC.

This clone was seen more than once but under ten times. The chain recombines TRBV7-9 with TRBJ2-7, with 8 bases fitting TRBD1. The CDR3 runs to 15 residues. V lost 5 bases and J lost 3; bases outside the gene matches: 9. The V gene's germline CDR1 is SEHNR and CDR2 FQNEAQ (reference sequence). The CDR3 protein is CASSRGPGGYYEQYF. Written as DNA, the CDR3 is TGTGCCAGCAGCCGCGGTCCAGGGGGCTACTACGAGCAGTACTTC.

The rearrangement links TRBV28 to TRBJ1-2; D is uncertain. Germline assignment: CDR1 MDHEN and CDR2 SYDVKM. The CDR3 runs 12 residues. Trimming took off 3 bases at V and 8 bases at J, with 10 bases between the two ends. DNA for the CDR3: TGTGCCAGCAGTTTTTGGGAAGAGGGCTACACCTTC. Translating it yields CASSFWEEGYTF.

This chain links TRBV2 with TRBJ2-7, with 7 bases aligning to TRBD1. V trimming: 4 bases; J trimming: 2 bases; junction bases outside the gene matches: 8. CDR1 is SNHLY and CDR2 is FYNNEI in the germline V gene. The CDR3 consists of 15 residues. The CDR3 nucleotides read TGTGCCAGCAGTGGACAGGGTAGAAGCGCCTACGAGCAGTACTTC. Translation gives CASSGQGRSAYEQYF. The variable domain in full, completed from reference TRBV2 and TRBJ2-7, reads EPEVTQTPSHQVTQMGQEVILRCVPISNHLYFYWYRQILGQKVEFLVSFYNNEISEKSEIFDDQFSVERPDGSNFTLKIRSTKLEDSAMYFCASSGQGRSAYEQYFGPGTRLTVT.

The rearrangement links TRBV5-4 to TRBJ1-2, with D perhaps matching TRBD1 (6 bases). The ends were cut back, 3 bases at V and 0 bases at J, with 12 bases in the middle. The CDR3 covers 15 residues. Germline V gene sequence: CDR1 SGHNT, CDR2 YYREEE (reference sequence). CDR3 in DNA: TGTGCCAGCAGCTCCGACAGGAGCACTAACTATGGCTACACCTTC. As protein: CASSSDRSTNYGYTF.

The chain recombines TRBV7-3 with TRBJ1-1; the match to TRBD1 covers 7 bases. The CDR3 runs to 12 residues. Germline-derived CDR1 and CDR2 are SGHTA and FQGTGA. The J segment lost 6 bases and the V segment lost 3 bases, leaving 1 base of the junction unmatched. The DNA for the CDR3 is TGTGCCAGCAGCTTCAGGGGGTCTGAAGCTTTCTTT. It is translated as CASSFRGSEAFF.

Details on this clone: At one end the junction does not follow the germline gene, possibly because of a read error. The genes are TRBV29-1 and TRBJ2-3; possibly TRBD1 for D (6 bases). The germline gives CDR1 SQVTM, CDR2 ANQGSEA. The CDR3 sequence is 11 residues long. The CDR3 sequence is CSGWVGQSKNF. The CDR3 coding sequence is TGCAGCGGATGGGTAGGACAGAGTAAGAATTTT.